This TCR beta chain was sequenced during a study of control samples from healthy donors and cancer patients. Assay used: immunoSEQ multiplex PCR; TCRdb lists only in-frame clones, some missing. The profile shows about 130,000 clones, about 90% of them singletons. The CDR3 spans 14 residues. V was cut by 5 bases and J by 4 bases, with 14 bases left in between. Looked up from germline, CDR1 is LGHNT and CDR2 is FRNRAP. The sample was blood. The receptor was isolated from a woman in her forties or fifties in good health. The V gene is TRBV12-5, the J gene TRBJ1-2, with a tentative D call TRBD1 (5 bases). The CDR3 protein is CASGPAYGAYGYTF. CDR3 nucleotide sequence: TGTGCTAGTGGTCCAGCCTACGGGGCCTATGGCTACACCTTC.